Following are 18 T cell receptor beta chains from one sample sequenced in a study of cytomegalovirus exposure and HLA in healthy donors. 60 Vbeta and 13 Jbeta primers were used in PCR. Only in-frame clones appear in the TCRdb table, and some are missing; sequencing was by immunoSEQ multiplex PCR. The data hold about 160,000 clones, with 75% to 90% observed a single time. Input material: PBMCs. These receptors originate from a male donor in good health and CMV-seropositive.

J is TRBJ2-7 and V is TRBV7-2; 10 bases match TRBD2. V dropped 1 base and J dropped 5; count of bases not matched to a gene: 5. This CDR3 is 15 amino acids long. CDR1 and CDR2 from the germline V gene are SGHTA and FQGNSA. CDR3 bases: TGTGCCAGCAGCTTAGAGTCTAGCGGGAGCCACGAGCAGTACTTC. Translation gives CASSLESSGSHEQYF.

The V call is TRBV19, the J call TRBJ2-6; 12 nucleotides align to TRBD1. The germline gives CDR1 LNHDA, CDR2 SQIVND (reference sequence). The CDR3 sequence is 16 residues long. Trimming at V came to 10 bases and at J to 1 base, leaving 5 bases not matched to a gene. The CDR3 loop reads CANPGQGASGANVLTF. In DNA form, the CDR3 reads TGTGCCAACCCGGGACAGGGGGCATCTGGGGCCAACGTCCTGACTTTC.

For this clone: An end of the junction differs from the germline gene, which may be a read error. This chain links TRBV11-2 with TRBJ1-1; D not resolved. This CDR3 is built from 9 residues. Germline loops: CDR1 SGHAT, CDR2 FQNNGV. The CDR3 here is CASSSGLIF. The CDR3 bases are TGTGCCAGCAGCTCAGGACTCATCTTT. The full variable domain, completed using reference TRBV11-2 and TRBJ1-1, is EAGVAQSPRYKIIEKRQSVAFWCNPISGHATLYWYQQILGQGPKLLIQFQNNGVVDDSQLPKDRFSAERLKGVDSTLKIQPAKLEDSAVYLCASSSGLIFGQGTRLTVV.

This clone turned up a few times. This chain links TRBV7-8 with TRBJ2-3, with 11 bases fitting TRBD2. V gave up 2 bases and J gave up 8 bases; unmatched junction bases: 9. The V gene's germline CDR1 is SGHVS and CDR2 FQNEAQ. The CDR3 totals 16 residues. As DNA, the CDR3 is TGTGCCAGCAGCTTAAACCCGGGACTAGCGGTCGCTACGCAGTATTTT. Translation: CASSLNPGLAVATQYF. Full variable domain (missing parts from reference TRBV7-8 and TRBJ2-3): GAGVSQSPRYKVAKRGQDVALRCDPISGHVSLFWYQQALGQGPEFLTYFQNEAQLDKSGLPSDRFFAERPEGSVSTLKIQRTQQEDSAVYLCASSLNPGLAVATQYFGPGTRLTVL.

The chain is built from TRBV5-6 and TRBJ2-3; 12 bases agree with TRBD2. J lost 7 bases, V lost 4 bases, and 4 bases had no gene match. CDR1 and CDR2 (germline): SGHDT, YYEEEE. There are 14 residues in the CDR3. CDR3 loop: CASSRTSGTNTQYF. For the CDR3, the DNA is TGTGCCAGCAGCCGGACTAGCGGGACAAATACGCAGTATTTT.

The chain uses TRBV5-1 and TRBJ2-7; D not resolved. Trimming shortened V by 5 bases and J by 6 bases, and 21 bases separated the two germline ends. CDR3 length equals 15 residues. The germline V gene encodes CDR1 SGHRS and CDR2 YFSETQ. The CDR3: CASRIKLILDSEQYF. CDR3 nucleotides: TGCGCCAGCAGGATTAAGCTCATCCTTGATTCCGAGCAGTACTTC.

The chain combines TRBV10-3 with TRBJ2-7, with 11 bases that match TRBD2. Germline CDR1 and CDR2: ENHRY and SYGVKD. J was trimmed by 5 bases and V by 4 bases; bases with no gene match: 10. The CDR3 has 16 residues. CDR3 loop: CAISGGLAASSHEQYF. The CDR3 DNA follows: TGTGCCATCAGTGGGGGACTAGCGGCCTCGAGTCACGAGCAGTACTTC.

V is TRBV13 and J is TRBJ2-1; 16 nucleotides align to TRBD2. This CDR3 comprises 20 residues. Per the germline V gene, CDR1 is PRHDT and CDR2 is FYEKMQ (reference sequence). V lost 5 bases, J lost 0 bases, and 10 bases stayed unmatched. The CDR3 loop is CASSERGGLAGGSSYNEQFF. As DNA, the CDR3 is TGTGCCAGCAGCGAGAGGGGGGGACTAGCGGGAGGGAGCTCCTACAATGAGCAGTTCTTC.

In DNA, the CDR3 is TGCGCCAGCAGCCAAGGGGTACAGATTCTTAACTATGGCTACACCTTC. This sequence encodes CASSQGVQILNYGYTF. The chain combines TRBV4-1 with TRBJ1-2; D gene unclear. The CDR3 has 16 residues. Germline values: CDR1 MGHRA, CDR2 YSYEKL. V was trimmed by 1 base and J by 1 base, leaving 13 bases between them.

Written as DNA, the CDR3 is TGCGCCAGCAGCTTGTCGACAGAGAATGAAAAACTGTTTTTT. Amino acid sequence: CASSLSTENEKLFF. The V gene is TRBV5-1, the J gene TRBJ1-4; tentatively, D is TRBD1 (5 bases). The CDR3 is 14 amino acids. V lost 1 base and J lost 5, with 9 bases in between. Per the germline V gene, CDR1 is SGHRS and CDR2 is YFSETQ.

The chain combines TRBV5-1 with TRBJ2-2; TRBD2 matches 12 bases. There are 16 residues in the CDR3. V trimming: 1 base; J trimming: 9 bases; junction bases outside the gene matches: 7. Germline CDR1 reads SGHRS; CDR2 reads YFSETQ. CDR3 coding DNA: TGCGCCAGCAGCTTGAGACTAGCGGGAGTGGTACGGGAGCTGTTTTTT. Translation gives CASSLRLAGVVRELFF.

J is TRBJ2-7 and V is TRBV5-1; 7 bases agree with TRBD1. Germline lookup yields CDR1 SGHRS and CDR2 YFSETQ. The CDR3 loop spans 13 amino acids. The V gene end was trimmed by 4 bases and the J gene end by 6 bases; junction bases not matched to a gene: 7. CDR3 bases: TGCGCCAGCAGCCTGACAGGGTCGGGCGAGCAGTACTTC. Protein: CASSLTGSGEQYF.

V is TRBV1 and J is TRBJ2-3; the D call of TRBD2 is as the table states it, not checked on the DNA. TRBV1 is marked as a pseudogene. This CDR3 is built from 17 residues. CDR3 in DNA: TGCACCAGCAGCCAAGGGACTAGCGGGAGAGGGACAGATACGCAGTATTTT. Its protein product is CTSSQGTSGRGTDTQYF.

The chain links TRBV6-1 to TRBJ1-5; TRBD1 aligns across 7 bases. This CDR3 comprises 14 residues. CDR1 is MNHNS, CDR2 SASEGT, per germline. J lost 7 bases, V lost 8 bases, and 11 bases had no gene match. Written as DNA, the CDR3 is TGTGCCAGCTGTTGGACAGGTGCAAGGCAGCCCCAGCATTTT. Translating it yields CASCWTGARQPQHF.

The chain links TRBV6-5 to TRBJ1-1; 7 nucleotides match TRBD1. Germline V gives CDR1 MNHEY, CDR2 SVGAGI. After removal of 10 bases from V and 8 bases from J, the junction contained 13 bases not matched to a gene. The CDR3 is 13 residues long. The CDR3: CATPGQPPSEAFF. The CDR3 DNA reads as TGTGCCACCCCGGGACAGCCTCCTTCCGAAGCTTTCTTT.

The CDR3 DNA reads as TGTGCCAGCAGCTTCCAGGGGTTCTATGGCTACACCTTC. Amino acid sequence: CASSFQGFYGYTF. This chain uses TRBV7-6 with TRBJ1-2; TRBD1 is a possible D gene (6 bases). V was cut by 3 bases and J by 4 bases, with 9 bases left in between. The CDR3 runs 13 residues. Germline V CDR1 and CDR2: SGHVS, FNYEAQ.

The V gene is TRBV13, the J gene TRBJ2-2; 9 bases are a match to TRBD1. Germline lookup yields CDR1 PRHDT and CDR2 FYEKMQ (reference sequence). The CDR3 spans 15 residues. V was clipped by 4 bases and J by 7 bases; unmatched bases: 7. CDR3 region: CASSSGQGEDGELFF. In DNA, the CDR3 is TGTGCCAGCAGCTCGGGACAGGGCGAAGACGGGGAGCTGTTTTTT. The complete variable domain, with remaining parts taken from reference TRBV13 and TRBJ2-2, reads AAGVIQSPRHLIKEKRETATLKCYPIPRHDTVYWYQQGPGQDPQFLISFYEKMQSDKGSIPDRFSAQQFSDYHSELNMSSLELGDSALYFCASSSGQGEDGELFFGEGSRLTVL.

This clone was seen only once. The V and J genes are TRBV11-3 and TRBJ1-1, with D possibly being TRBD1 (5 bases). CDR1 and CDR2 from the germline V gene are SGHNT and YENEEA. There are 13 residues in the CDR3. Deletions cut 4 bases from V and 4 bases from J, with 10 bases between. Here the CDR3 reads CASSWGVGTEAFF. The DNA of the CDR3 is TGTGCCAGCAGCTGGGGGGTGGGCACTGAAGCTTTCTTT.